These 10 T cell receptor beta chains were sequenced from one sample in a study of blood T cell repertoires in COVID-19. Clones were sequenced by immunoSEQ multiplex PCR, and TCRdb holds only the in-frame ones, with some missing. The table shows about 130,000 clones, with almost 80% occurring only once. Sequenced sample: peripheral blood. The receptors originated from a man aged 60-69 years who had recovered from COVID-19.

The chain couples TRBV9 to TRBJ2-2; 7 bases agree with TRBD1. Germline CDR1 reads SGDLS; CDR2 reads YYNGEE. V shed 0 bases and J 4 bases; nucleotides not matched to a gene: 6. The CDR3 is 16 amino acids. CDR3 sequence reads: CASSVGPTGTTGELFF. CDR3 nucleotide sequence: TGTGCCAGCAGCGTAGGTCCGACAGGGACCACCGGGGAGCTGTTTTTT.

This clone is a singleton in its sample. The chain combines TRBV30 with TRBJ1-3; possibly TRBD1 for D (5 bases). Trimming left V 2 bases short and J 2 bases short, with 10 bases between. CDR3 length: 14 residues. CDR1 and CDR2 (germline): GTSNPN, SVGIG (reference sequence). CDR3 sequence: CAWSPGVAGNTIYF. In DNA, the CDR3 is TGTGCCTGGAGTCCGGGGGTAGCTGGAAACACCATATATTTT.

This clone has just one count. The chain joins TRBV7-2 to TRBJ2-4, with a tentative D call TRBD1 (6 bases). The length of the CDR3 is 17 residues. Germline V gene data show CDR1 as SGHTA and CDR2 as FQGNSA. V shed 5 bases and J shed 0 bases, with 17 bases lying between them. The CDR3 reads CASSQRQELIAKNIQYF. As DNA, the CDR3 is TGTGCCAGCAGCCAAAGACAGGAGTTAATAGCCAAAAACATTCAGTACTTC. Complete variable domain (other parts from reference TRBV7-2 and TRBJ2-4): GAGVSQSPSNKVTEKGKDVELRCDPISGHTALYWYRQSLGQGLEFLIYFQGNSAPDKSGLPSDRFSAERTGGSVSTLTIQRTQQEDSAVYLCASSQRQELIAKNIQYFGAGTRLSVL.

The V call is TRBV7-2, the J call TRBJ1-4; D perhaps matches TRBD1 (5 bases). The CDR3 totals 16 residues. CDR1 and CDR2 (germline): SGHTA, FQGNSA. Deletions cut 2 bases from V and 3 bases from J, with 13 bases between. The CDR3, as DNA: TGTGCCAGCAGCTTATCTCGCGGAGGGGCTAATGAAAAACTGTTTTTT. Its translation: CASSLSRGGANEKLFF.

This clone was counted only a few times. The rearrangement uses TRBV5-1 and TRBJ2-2, with unresolved D. The CDR3 length is 14 residues. Deletions cut 1 base from V and 1 base from J, with 5 bases between. Germline V gene lookup returns CDR1 SGHRS and CDR2 YFSETQ. CDR3 DNA: TGCGCCAGCAGCTTGTCGGGGAACACCGGGGAGCTGTTTTTT. Its translation: CASSLSGNTGELFF. The full variable domain, its missing parts supplied by reference TRBV5-1 and TRBJ2-2, is KAGVTQTPRYLIKTRGQQVTLSCSPISGHRSVSWYQQTPGQGLQFLFEYFSETQRNKGNFPGRFSGRQFSNSRSEMNVSTLELGDSALYLCASSLSGNTGELFFGEGSRLTVL.

The chain carries TRBV7-8 and TRBJ1-2; the match to TRBD1 covers 9 bases. From germline, CDR1 is SGHVS and CDR2 FQNEAQ. The CDR3 is made up of 14 amino acids. Germline trimming cut 5 bases from V and 4 bases from J; bases unmatched to any gene: 5. CDR3 coding DNA: TGTGCCAGCAGCCCCGACAGGGGGAGCTATGGCTACACCTTC. Translated: CASSPDRGSYGYTF.

This chain connects TRBV4-1 to TRBJ1-5, with D possibly matching TRBD1 (5 bases). The length of the CDR3 is 15 residues. Per the germline V gene, CDR1 is MGHRA and CDR2 is YSYEKL. V dropped 0 bases and J dropped 5 bases, with 11 bases sitting between them. The CDR3 reads CASSQEAGLYQPQHF. As DNA, the CDR3 is TGCGCCAGCAGCCAAGAAGCAGGGTTGTATCAGCCCCAGCATTTT.

This clone was picked up a small number of times. V and J are TRBV15 and TRBJ2-3; D not certain. Trimming pared 0 bases from V and 3 bases from J, leaving 7 bases between. This CDR3 is 14 amino acids long. CDR1 and CDR2 from the germline V gene are LNHNV and YYDKDF (reference sequence). This CDR3 is CATSRDPSTDTQYF. For the CDR3, the DNA is TGTGCCACCAGCAGAGATCCCTCTACAGATACGCAGTATTTT.

The rearrangement joins TRBV7-2 to TRBJ2-2; the D gene is possibly TRBD2 (6 bases). Germline CDR1 is SGHTA and CDR2 is FQGNSA. The germline V and J ends were trimmed by 7 bases and 2 bases, with 11 bases remaining between them. The length of the CDR3 is 14 residues. The CDR3 DNA reads as TGTGCCAGCATGGCTGGGACTAACACCGGGGAGCTGTTTTTT. Protein product: CASMAGTNTGELFF.

The genes are TRBV19 and TRBJ1-2; perhaps TRBD1 as D (6 bases). The germline V and J ends were trimmed by 5 bases and 4 bases, with 20 bases remaining between them. CDR3 length: 16 amino acids. The V gene's germline CDR1 is LNHDA and CDR2 SQIVND (reference sequence). The CDR3 reads CASSPLGTRGPYGYTF. CDR3 DNA sequence: TGTGCCAGTAGTCCTCTCGGGACAAGGGGACCCTATGGCTACACCTTC.